Following are 26 T cell receptor beta chains from one sample sequenced in a study of control samples from healthy donors and cancer patients. Generated by immunoSEQ multiplex PCR, the TCRdb table keeps only in-frame clones and is missing some. The table lists about 34,000 clones, about 85% of them singletons. The sample was PBMCs. The source is a woman between 40 and 55 years old with lung cancer.

J is TRBJ2-5 and V is TRBV3-1 (or the pseudogene TRBV3-2); D is unclear. In germline, CDR1 is LGHDT, CDR2 YNNKEL (reference sequence). The length of the CDR3 is 11 residues. The ends were cut back, 3 bases at V and 13 bases at J, with 12 bases in the middle. CDR3 protein: CASSQSRSRYF. DNA for the CDR3: TGTGCCAGCAGCCAGAGCCGGAGTCGGTACTTC.

V usage is TRBV19 and J usage is TRBJ2-7; 11 bases are shared with TRBD1. This CDR3 is built from 15 residues. CDR1 and CDR2 from the germline V gene are LNHDA and SQIVND (reference sequence). The V and J ends lost 6 bases and 5 bases, in that order; junction bases with no gene match: 9. The CDR3 loop is CASSPRTGGPHEQYF. The CDR3 DNA reads as TGTGCCAGTAGCCCTAGGACAGGGGGCCCCCACGAGCAGTACTTC.

The V gene is TRBV9, the J gene TRBJ2-3, with 9 bases that match TRBD1. Trimming cost V 3 bases and J 6 bases; bases outside gene matches: 8. Germline V lookup: CDR1 SGDLS, CDR2 YYNGEE. The CDR3 covers 15 residues. DNA for the CDR3: TGTGCCAGCAGCGCACAGGGGGCTGTTTGGGATACGCAGTATTTT. Translating gives CASSAQGAVWDTQYF.

V gene TRBV24-1 combines with J gene TRBJ2-3, with 7 positions matching TRBD1. The CDR3 runs 15 residues. With V trimmed by 4 bases and J by 3 bases, 6 bases remained unmatched. Germline-derived CDR1 and CDR2 are KGHDR and SFDVKD. CDR3 in amino acids: CATSEGWDRTDTQYF. DNA of the CDR3: TGTGCCACCAGTGAGGGCTGGGACAGAACAGATACGCAGTATTTT.

The gene calls are TRBV6-1 and TRBJ2-6; D unclear. CDR1 and CDR2 from the germline V gene are MNHNS and SASEGT. V lost 2 bases and J lost 3, with 11 bases in between. The CDR3 length is 16 residues. CDR3 sequence (DNA): TGTGCCAGCAGTGAATCAGTAGGGATTGGGGCCAACGTCCTGACTTTC. It translates to CASSESVGIGANVLTF.

The rearrangement uses TRBV5-1 and TRBJ2-5, with TRBD1 as a possible D gene (6 bases). Trimming cost V 4 bases and J 2 bases, with 18 bases left between them. This CDR3 is 16 amino acids long. CDR1 and CDR2 from the germline V gene are SGHRS and YFSETQ. The CDR3 DNA reads TGCGCCAGCAGCCCCCGGGCCCTGGGGGCACAAGAGACCCAGTACTTC. Translation gives CASSPRALGAQETQYF.

The rearrangement uses TRBV12-3 or TRBV12-4 and TRBJ1-2; 8 bases fit TRBD1. There are 13 residues in the CDR3. V gave up 7 bases and J gave up 8 bases; unmatched junction bases: 9. CDR3 in amino acids: CASTPQGARGYTF. In DNA form, the CDR3 reads TGTGCCAGCACCCCCCAGGGGGCTCGCGGCTACACCTTC.

A few counts support this clone. As DNA, the CDR3 is TGTGCCAGCAGTAAGGCCCGGCACTCTGGAAACACCATATATTTT. It specifies CASSKARHSGNTIYF. The genes are TRBV6-5 and TRBJ1-3; no clear D gene. CDR1 MNHEY and CDR2 SVGAGI come from the germline V gene. V lost 5 bases and J lost 0, with 11 bases in between. The CDR3 loop spans 15 amino acids.

The chain is built from TRBV7-8 and TRBJ1-5; D is uncertain. The CDR3 length is 15 residues. Trimming removed 1 base at V and 3 bases at J, with 10 bases between. Per germline, CDR1 SGHVS and CDR2 FQNEAQ. CDR3 bases: TGTGCCAGCAGCTTAGGGGTCGGTGCCAATCAGCCCCAGCATTTT. Amino acid sequence: CASSLGVGANQPQHF. Together with reference TRBV7-8 and TRBJ1-5, the CDR3 gives the full variable domain: GAGVSQSPRYKVAKRGQDVALRCDPISGHVSLFWYQQALGQGPEFLTYFQNEAQLDKSGLPSDRFFAERPEGSVSTLKIQRTQQEDSAVYLCASSLGVGANQPQHFGDGTRLSIL.

The V and J genes are TRBV3-1 (or the pseudogene TRBV3-2) and TRBJ2-7; the D is unclear. Trimming pared 4 bases from V and 6 bases from J, leaving 10 bases between. Germline V lookup: CDR1 LGHDT, CDR2 YNNKEL (reference sequence). This CDR3 comprises 12 residues. The CDR3 reads CASSLLFGEQYF. CDR3 sequence (DNA): TGTGCCAGCAGCCTCCTTTTTGGCGAGCAGTACTTC.

Of note for this clone: Other DNA sequences in this sample translate to the same CDR3. This chain connects TRBV4-3 to TRBJ2-7; D may match TRBD1 or TRBD2 (6 bases each). Trimming left V 0 bases short and J 1 base short, with 10 bases between. Germline V gives CDR1 LGHNA, CDR2 YSLEER. CDR3 size: 15 residues. The CDR3 DNA reads as TGCGCCAGCAGCCAAGATCAAGGGGGGTCCTACGAGCAGTACTTC. Translation: CASSQDQGGSYEQYF.

The chain carries TRBV6-5 and TRBJ1-3; TRBD1 matches 11 bases. Germline V gene data show CDR1 as MNHEY and CDR2 as SVGAGI. V was pared by 4 bases and J by 4 bases, with 3 bases of the junction left unmatched. The CDR3 extends over 15 amino acids. CDR3 DNA sequence: TGTGCCAGCAGTTCGGGACAGGGGGTAGGAAACACCATATATTTT. Protein: CASSSGQGVGNTIYF.

The gene calls are TRBV11-3 and TRBJ1-3, with D possibly matching TRBD1 (5 bases). This CDR3 region has 15 residues. Germline loops: CDR1 SGHNT, CDR2 YENEEA. Trimming pared 0 bases from V and 2 bases from J, leaving 8 bases between. The CDR3 spells CASSLDGGPGNTIYF. DNA of the CDR3: TGTGCCAGCAGCTTAGACGGGGGACCTGGAAACACCATATATTTT.

The V gene is TRBV7-9, the J gene TRBJ2-1; D is unresolved. The V and J ends lost 5 bases and 10 bases respectively, with 9 bases between them. Germline V gene sequence: CDR1 SEHNR, CDR2 FQNEAQ (reference sequence). CDR3 length: 11 amino acids. The CDR3 here is CASSEIREQFF. For the CDR3, the DNA is TGTGCCAGCAGCGAGATCAGGGAGCAGTTCTTC. Combining the CDR3 with reference TRBV7-9 and TRBJ2-1 gives the whole variable domain DTGVSQNPRHKITKRGQNVTFRCDPISEHNRLYWYRQTLGQGPEFLTYFQNEAQLEKSRLLSDRFSAERPKGSFSTLEIQRTEQGDSAMYLCASSEIREQFFGPGTRLTVL.

V is TRBV11-3 and J is TRBJ2-3; 8 positions match TRBD2. The CDR3 is made up of 15 amino acids. Germline CDR1 is SGHNT and CDR2 is YENEEA. The J segment lost 3 bases and the V segment lost 4 bases, leaving 6 bases of the junction unmatched. The CDR3 region has the DNA TGTGCCAGCAGCTCGGGGGGGCTGAGGACAGATACGCAGTATTTT. This codes for CASSSGGLRTDTQYF.

The V and J genes are TRBV6-6 and TRBJ2-1; a weak D match, TRBD1 (7 bases). The germline CDR1 and CDR2 sequences are MNHNY and SVGAGI (reference sequence). V shed 5 bases and J shed 10 bases, with 12 bases lying between them. The CDR3 has 12 residues. CDR3 residues: CASSLTGREQFF. CDR3 nucleotides: TGTGCCAGCAGTCTGACAGGGAGGGAGCAGTTCTTC.

The table lists this clone with a count of one. CDR3 sequence reads: CASSGNPGATGNTIYF. Written as DNA, the CDR3 is TGTGCCAGCAGCGGAAACCCTGGGGCCACTGGAAACACCATATATTTT. The J gene is TRBJ1-3, the V gene TRBV7-8; D is possibly TRBD1 (5 bases). Germline V gene sequence: CDR1 SGHVS, CDR2 FQNEAQ. CDR3 length: 16 amino acids. The V gene lost 5 bases and the J gene lost 2 bases, with 16 bases spanning the gap.

J is TRBJ1-5 and V is TRBV3-1 (or the pseudogene TRBV3-2); maybe TRBD1 (6 bases). CDR3 size: 16 residues. Trimming took off 3 bases at V and 0 bases at J, with 12 bases between the two ends. Germline CDR1 reads LGHDT; CDR2 reads YNNKEL (reference sequence). CDR3 in amino acids: CASSHGGGGSNQPQHF. CDR3 DNA sequence: TGTGCCAGCAGCCACGGGGGCGGGGGTAGCAATCAGCCCCAGCATTTT.

This clone was observed once. The V call is TRBV19, the J call TRBJ1-3, with 8 nucleotides matching TRBD1. Germline assignment: CDR1 LNHDA and CDR2 SQIVND (reference sequence). The CDR3 totals 17 residues. V shed 5 bases and J 0 bases; nucleotides not matched to a gene: 9. The CDR3 nucleotides read TGTGCCAGTAGTCCTACCCGAACAGGGGGCTCTGGAAACACCATATATTTT. It is translated as CASSPTRTGGSGNTIYF.

The rearrangement joins TRBV13 to TRBJ2-5, with a possible D match to TRBD1 (6 bases). Germline values: CDR1 PRHDT, CDR2 FYEKMQ (reference sequence). V dropped 5 bases and J dropped 3 bases, with 16 bases sitting between them. The CDR3 consists of 15 residues. The CDR3 bases are TGTGCCAGCAGCCATCCTTTCAGGGGTGAAGAGACCCAGTACTTC. Translated: CASSHPFRGEETQYF.

The chain is built from TRBV18 and TRBJ2-3; D remains unclear. V dropped 3 bases and J dropped 7 bases, with 5 bases sitting between them. The CDR3 has 11 amino acids. Germline-derived CDR1 and CDR2 are KGHSH and LQKENI. The CDR3 sequence is CASSPENTQYF. CDR3 coding DNA: TGTGCCAGCTCACCGGAAAATACGCAGTATTTT.

This clone was seen once. CDR3 sequence: CASSQGGRAYEQYF. The DNA for the CDR3 is TGTGCCAGCAGCCAGGGGGGAAGGGCCTACGAGCAGTACTTC. This chain links TRBV5-5 with TRBJ2-7, with a possible D match to TRBD1 (7 bases). Trimming left V 4 bases short and J 2 bases short, with 13 bases between. The CDR3 spans 14 residues. Germline lookup yields CDR1 SGHKS and CDR2 YYEKEE (reference sequence).

This chain connects TRBV7-2 to TRBJ2-5, with D perhaps matching TRBD2 (7 bases). V was cut by 5 bases and J by 4 bases, with 20 bases left in between. Germline assignment: CDR1 SGHTA and CDR2 FQGNSA. This CDR3 has 16 residues. CDR3 coding DNA: TGTGCCAGCAGCCCCGGAGGGGGGGGCTACGGAGAGACCCAGTACTTC. Its translation: CASSPGGGGYGETQYF.

The rearrangement joins TRBV4-1 to TRBJ2-3; D is perhaps TRBD1 or TRBD2 (5 bases each). V dropped 3 bases and J dropped 10 bases, with 20 bases sitting between them. The CDR3 is 15 amino acids. CDR1 is MGHRA, CDR2 YSYEKL, per germline. CDR3 DNA sequence: TGCGCCAGCAGCCAGGGACCAAGCGATTCAACTCCGCAGTATTTT. This encodes CASSQGPSDSTPQYF.

The chain recombines TRBV9 with TRBJ2-3, with 12 positions matching TRBD2. Germline assignment: CDR1 SGDLS and CDR2 YYNGEE. V was clipped by 4 bases and J by 4 bases; unmatched bases: 4. CDR3 length equals 15 residues. CDR3 sequence: CASSLTSGGADTQYF. CDR3 coding DNA: TGTGCCAGCAGCCTGACTAGCGGGGGTGCAGATACGCAGTATTTT. Full variable domain (rest looked up from reference TRBV9 and TRBJ2-3): DSGVTQTPKHLITATGQRVTLRCSPRSGDLSVYWYQQSLDQGLQFLIQYYNGEERAKGNILERFSAQQFPDLHSELNLSSLELGDSALYFCASSLTSGGADTQYFGPGTRLTVL.

The chain is built from TRBV27 and TRBJ1-1; D call uncertain. The germline V and J ends were trimmed by 4 bases and 0 bases, with 9 bases remaining between them. The germline gives CDR1 MNHEY, CDR2 SMNVEV (reference sequence). The length of the CDR3 is 14 residues. In DNA, the CDR3 is TGTGCCAGCAGTTCAAGCCTTTTGAACACTGAAGCTTTCTTT. As protein: CASSSSLLNTEAFF.